The T cell receptor beta chain described here comes from a study of beta chain features in type 1 diabetes. About the study: In all, some 100 million sorted cells from all samples were analyzed. Points from the study as a whole: A PCR bias possibly favoring shorter templates would apply equally to patients and controls. Cells with high TCR expression could be over-represented by cDNA sequencing. Among all four CD4+ subsets, Type 1 diabetes patients had TCRB CDR3s that were moderately but significantly shorter. Naive, central memory and regulatory TCRB repertoires appeared more similar among patients than healthy donors.

In the case of this clone: Its specificity is not known.

Reverse transcribing all isolated RNA meant expressed TCRB transcripts were sequenced. Only in-frame clones appear in the TCRdb table, and some are missing; sequencing was by immunoSEQ multiplex PCR. Among around 180,000 clones listed, about 7.8% were seen once. Germline assignment: CDR1 MDHEN and CDR2 SYDVKM. Deletions cut 2 bases from V and 10 bases from J, with 12 bases between. The CDR3 is 13 residues long. The genes are TRBV28 and TRBJ2-1; D is unclear. The sequencing input was central memory CD4+ T cells from blood. This clonotype originated in a woman in her forties with type 1 diabetes. The CDR3 protein is CASSLENLREQFF. The CDR3 DNA reads TGTGCCAGCAGTTTAGAAAACCTGCGGGAGCAGTTCTTC.